These 3 T cell receptor beta chains came from one sample sequenced in a study of T cells in Graves' hyperthyroidism and ophthalmopathy (dated by TCRdb to between 2018 and 2020). Library creation used multiplex PCR. Reads for this sample came from an Illumina HiSeq 2000. Amplification of TCR beta CDR3 regions was carried out from RNA transcripts. A first-round RT-PCR of the TCR CDR3 used the HTBI primer set with the Qiagen OneStep RT-PCR kit. TCRdb trimmed the raw reads at Q25, called clones with MiXCR and kept productive beta chains. For every CDR3 protein sequence, its rows merge into one entry that carries the most common genes and DNA. The sample contains about 480,000 distinct CDR3 sequences, approximately 23% of them found a single time. The ten largest clones take up around 50% of the sample. The sample comprised blood. The receptors were gathered from a woman in her seventies with Graves' ophthalmopathy.

This clonotype showed up just once. The V gene is TRBV6-1, the J gene TRBJ2-3; 10 bases align to TRBD1. Germline V lookup: CDR1 MNHNS, CDR2 SASEGT. The CDR3 loop spans 16 amino acids. V dropped 10 bases and J dropped 3; count of bases not matched to a gene: 13. The CDR3 nucleotides read TGTGCCACCCAACCCCTTGGGGGACAGGGGACAGATACGCAGTATTTT. Encoded protein: CATQPLGGQGTDTQYF.

This clonotype was seen only once. V gene TRBV30 combines with J gene TRBJ2-3; perhaps TRBD1 as D (6 bases). The CDR3 is made up of 15 amino acids. The V end was cut by 0 bases, the J end by 1 base, with 11 bases between. The germline V gene has CDR1 GTSNPN and CDR2 SVGIG (reference sequence). CDR3 loop: CAWSVRAGGTDTQYF. The CDR3 nucleotides read TGTGCCTGGAGTGTAAGGGCAGGGGGCACAGATACGCAGTATTTT.

This rearrangement joins TRBV27 to TRBJ1-1; 9 nucleotides align to TRBD1. The CDR3 is made up of 15 amino acids. J gave up 5 bases and V 1 base, and 5 bases lay outside the gene matches. Germline CDR1 is MNHEY and CDR2 is SMNVEV (reference sequence). CDR3 region: CASSLYGQGLTEAFF. Written as DNA, the CDR3 is TGTGCCAGCAGTTTATACGGACAGGGGTTGACTGAAGCTTTCTTT.